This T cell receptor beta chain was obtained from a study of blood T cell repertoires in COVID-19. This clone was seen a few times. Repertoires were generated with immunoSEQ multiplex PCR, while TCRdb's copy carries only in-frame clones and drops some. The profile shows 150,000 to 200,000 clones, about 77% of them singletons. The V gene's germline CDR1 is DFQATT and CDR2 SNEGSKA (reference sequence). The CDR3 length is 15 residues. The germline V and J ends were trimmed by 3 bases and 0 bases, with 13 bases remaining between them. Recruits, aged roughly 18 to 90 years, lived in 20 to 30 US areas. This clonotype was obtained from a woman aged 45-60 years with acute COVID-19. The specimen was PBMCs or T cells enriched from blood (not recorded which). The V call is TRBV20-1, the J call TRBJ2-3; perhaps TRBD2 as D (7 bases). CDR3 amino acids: CSASWRGPSTDTQYF. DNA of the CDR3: TGCAGTGCTAGTTGGCGGGGGCCTAGCACAGATACGCAGTATTTT.